The 15 T cell receptor beta chains presented below share a single source sample, sequenced in a study of cytomegalovirus exposure and HLA in healthy donors. Use of 60 Vbeta and 13 Jbeta primers characterized the PCR. Some clones are missing from TCRdb's copy, which holds only in-frame ones; the method was immunoSEQ multiplex PCR. The table has 150,000 or so clones, about 69% seen once. Input material: PBMCs. Every receptor here comes from a human donor in good health.

This chain links TRBV20-1 with TRBJ1-2, with unresolved D. The CDR3 extends over 11 amino acids. Trimming took off 1 base at V and 5 bases at J, with 5 bases between the two ends. Germline assignment: CDR1 DFQATT and CDR2 SNEGSKA (reference sequence). The CDR3 nucleotides read TGCAGTGCTAGAGGCACATATGGCTACACCTTC. Protein sequence: CSARGTYGYTF.

The V gene is TRBV5-1, the J gene TRBJ2-5, with TRBD2 identical over 8 bases. With 4 bases clipped from V and 1 base from J, the junction kept 0 bases outside the gene matches. The CDR3 sequence is 13 residues long. Germline V CDR1 and CDR2: SGHRS, YFSETQ. The CDR3 protein is CASSGTSQETQYF. In nucleotides, the CDR3 is TGCGCCAGCAGCGGGACTAGCCAAGAGACCCAGTACTTC.

This clone was picked up a small number of times. The chain has TRBV15 and TRBJ2-7, with unresolved D. CDR1 is LNHNV and CDR2 is YYDKDF in the germline V gene (reference sequence). CDR3 length: 15 amino acids. V was trimmed by 5 bases and J by 0 bases, leaving 14 bases between them. Here the CDR3 reads CATSGWNGFSYEQYF. CDR3 coding DNA: TGTGCCACCAGCGGATGGAACGGGTTCTCCTACGAGCAGTACTTC.

The chain employs TRBV7-3 and TRBJ2-6; D is unclear. This CDR3 has 16 amino acids. Germline CDR1 reads SGHTA; CDR2 reads FQGTGA. V shed 3 bases and J shed 2 bases, with 11 bases lying between them. DNA of the CDR3: TGTGCCAGCAGCTTGTATAGGAGTACTGGGGCCAACGTCCTGACTTTC. Protein product: CASSLYRSTGANVLTF.

The J gene is TRBJ1-1, the V gene TRBV10-3; 11 bases map to TRBD1. V lost 6 bases, J lost 1 base, and 7 bases stayed unmatched. CDR1 ENHRY and CDR2 SYGVKD come from the germline V gene. CDR3 length: 16 amino acids. The CDR3 region is CAISALGTGGNTEAFF. The CDR3 DNA is TGTGCCATCAGCGCCCTGGGGACAGGGGGGAACACTGAAGCTTTCTTT.

This clone has more than one count but fewer than ten. The chain couples TRBV11-2 to TRBJ2-3; 8 positions match TRBD2. J was trimmed by 3 bases and V by 3 bases; bases with no gene match: 2. The CDR3 sequence is 14 residues long. CDR1 is SGHAT, CDR2 FQNNGV, per germline. In DNA form, the CDR3 reads TGTGCCAGCAGCTTGGGCGGGGGGACAGATACGCAGTATTTT. Translated, it gives CASSLGGGTDTQYF.

V usage is TRBV5-4 and J usage is TRBJ2-5; possible D gene TRBD1, 5 bases. The CDR3 contains 14 residues. The germline CDR1 and CDR2 sequences are SGHNT and YYREEE (reference sequence). V was trimmed by 1 base and J by 5 bases, leaving 12 bases between them. CDR3 sequence (DNA): TGTGCCAGCAGCTTGTCCGAAGGGGATGAGACCCAGTACTTC. It codes for CASSLSEGDETQYF.

This rearrangement joins TRBV14 to TRBJ2-3, with 10 bases lining up with TRBD2. V gave up 0 bases and J gave up 3 bases; unmatched junction bases: 6. The CDR3 contains 17 residues. Germline values: CDR1 SGHDN, CDR2 FVKESK. CDR3 sequence: CASSQESTSGVTDTQYF. The CDR3 DNA is TGTGCCAGCAGCCAAGAATCCACTAGCGGGGTGACAGATACGCAGTATTTT.

The gene calls are TRBV14 and TRBJ2-5; TRBD2 aligns across 8 bases. This CDR3 is built from 16 residues. V lost 1 base and J lost 3; bases outside the gene matches: 7. Germline V gene sequence: CDR1 SGHDN, CDR2 FVKESK. For the CDR3, the DNA is TGTGCCAGCAGCCAAGTCTACAGCGGGGGAAAAGAGACCCAGTACTTC. This sequence encodes CASSQVYSGGKETQYF.

This chain links TRBV4-3 with TRBJ2-2; possible D gene TRBD1, 5 bases. Germline V CDR1 and CDR2: LGHNA, YSLEER. Deletions cut 4 bases from V and 6 bases from J, with 12 bases between. The CDR3 sequence is 14 residues long. CDR3 protein: CASSPHDSSGELFF. The CDR3 DNA follows: TGCGCCAGCAGCCCCCACGACAGCTCCGGGGAGCTGTTTTTT.

This clone was seen just once. The CDR3 DNA reads as TGCGCCAGCAGCACTGGGGGGGCTGAAGCTTTCTTT. As protein: CASSTGGAEAFF. The chain is built from TRBV5-1 and TRBJ1-1; D perhaps matches TRBD1 (5 bases). Trimming shortened V by 4 bases and J by 6 bases, and 10 bases separated the two germline ends. CDR1 and CDR2 from the germline V gene are SGHRS and YFSETQ. The CDR3 totals 12 residues. The whole variable domain, filled in from reference TRBV5-1 and TRBJ1-1, reads KAGVTQTPRYLIKTRGQQVTLSCSPISGHRSVSWYQQTPGQGLQFLFEYFSETQRNKGNFPGRFSGRQFSNSRSEMNVSTLELGDSALYLCASSTGGAEAFFGQGTRLTVV.

The chain uses TRBV6-1 and TRBJ2-5; TRBD2 might be the D (5 bases). The CDR3 loop spans 13 amino acids. Trimming left V 8 bases short and J 5 bases short, with 15 bases between. Germline-derived CDR1 and CDR2 are MNHNS and SASEGT. The chain's CDR3 is CASAGNLGETQYF. In DNA form, the CDR3 reads TGTGCCAGCGCGGGTAATTTGGGGGAGACCCAGTACTTC.

The CDR3 region has the DNA TGCGCCAGCAGCCAAGAGTGGGGCATCAGCTACGAGCAGTACTTC. Protein sequence: CASSQEWGISYEQYF. The chain has TRBV4-1 and TRBJ2-7; D may be TRBD1 (5 bases). Looked up from germline, CDR1 is MGHRA and CDR2 is YSYEKL. This CDR3 is 15 amino acids long. The V and J ends lost 0 bases and 3 bases respectively, with 12 bases between them.

CDR3 residues: CASSPGVRGTEAFF. In DNA, the CDR3 is TGTGCCAGCAGCCCAGGGGTCAGGGGTACTGAAGCTTTCTTT. The rearrangement joins TRBV11-2 to TRBJ1-1, with a tentative D call TRBD1 (6 bases). Germline assignment: CDR1 SGHAT and CDR2 FQNNGV. The CDR3 has 14 residues. Trimming cost V 5 bases and J 5 bases, with 15 bases left between them.

This clone appeared a few times. The chain links TRBV10-3 to TRBJ2-2; 12 positions agree with TRBD2. Losses at the gene ends were 4 bases for V and 0 bases for J; bases not matched to a gene: 0. Germline V gives CDR1 ENHRY, CDR2 SYGVKD. The CDR3 is made up of 16 amino acids. CDR3 protein: CAISASGGANTGELFF. The CDR3 DNA reads TGTGCCATCAGTGCTAGCGGGGGGGCGAACACCGGGGAGCTGTTTTTT.